A selection of T cell receptor beta chains follows, all from one sample in a study of T-cell memory formation after mild COVID-19. A single record per CDR3 protein comes from TCRdb applying MiXCR to the 5' RACE reads. The sample holds a few hundred thousand distinct CDR3 sequences; more than 20% are singletons and the top ten take around 13%. The sample comprised PBMCs or a T cell subset sorted from them (not recorded which). The origin of the receptors is an adult woman who had mild COVID-19 (a few samples of this study predate the infection). Cell type and time point are not known. The conserved cysteine and the conserved F or W are not part of the CDR3 here.

J gene | V gene | CDR3 protein
TRBJ1-2 | TRBV20-1 | SATYQGAIGYT
TRBJ2-1 | TRBV7-2 | ASSRPPTSGYNEQF
TRBJ1-2 | TRBV24-1 | ATSDTVYGYT
TRBJ2-3 | TRBV3-1 | ASGLAGTFTDTQY
TRBJ2-3 | TRBV23-1 | ASSQSSDTQY
TRBJ2-5 | TRBV19 | ASSIVVGETQY
TRBJ1-6 | TRBV9 | ATAGGPNSPLH
TRBJ2-7 | TRBV11-1 | ASSYSAGGTYEQY
TRBJ2-7 | TRBV9 | ASSGRRPGEQY
TRBJ2-4 | TRBV7-9 | ASGVGGAEDIQY
TRBJ1-1 | TRBV27 | ATSGGGTEAF
TRBJ1-5 | TRBV24-1 | ATSSPTDPEKFSNQPQH
TRBJ2-5 | TRBV10-3 | AISVEKQARVETQY
TRBJ1-2 | TRBV19 | ASRGDSYGYT
TRBJ2-7 | TRBV25-1 | ASKGPGPYEQY
TRBJ1-1 | TRBV7-2 | ASSFTRRMNTEAF
TRBJ2-7 | TRBV5-1 | ASSLAPGIGDEQY
TRBJ1-2 | TRBV6-4 | ASSDSETSYGYT
TRBJ2-5 | TRBV11-2 | ASSSGLAGARETQY
TRBJ2-5 | TRBV24-1 | ATSDRGGGGETQY
TRBJ2-7 | TRBV6-2/TRBV6-3 | ASTLSGTGGVEQY
TRBJ1-3 | TRBV5-1 | ASSPTQGTGNTIY
TRBJ2-6 | TRBV3-1 | ASSRTPHRDPETGANVLT
TRBJ2-7 | TRBV7-6 | ASSLAEIWTGPYEQY
TRBJ1-5 | TRBV12-3/TRBV12-4 | ASSFAGSQPQH
TRBJ2-1 | TRBV7-8 | ASSLDRGTYNEQF
TRBJ2-1 | TRBV9 | ASSVAPATAYNEQF
TRBJ2-5 | TRBV20-1 | SARGEAVETQY
TRBJ2-3 | TRBV7-3 | ASRASGRADTQY
TRBJ2-3 | TRBV5-5 | ASSLDNIDTQY
TRBJ2-3 | TRBV7-9 | ASSSQEGDTQY
TRBJ2-1 | TRBV7-3 | ASSWTSGAYNEQF
TRBJ2-7 | TRBV7-2 | ASSYLVTGRNPTQY
TRBJ2-3 | TRBV3-1 | ASSASGDTQY
TRBJ2-1 | TRBV4-1 | ASSLFLSNEQF
TRBJ2-5 | TRBV7-9 | ASSLVRGPQETQY
TRBJ2-3 | TRBV2 | ASSPYGQGTDTQY
TRBJ1-1 | TRBV5-1 | ASSLDTAEAF
TRBJ2-2 | TRBV20-1 | SASDPGQGASGELF
TRBJ2-7 | TRBV3-1 | ASSQGSPSVYEQY
TRBJ2-2 | TRBV5-4 | ASRSGTGELF
TRBJ2-2 | TRBV27 | ASSLRLGNTGELF
TRBJ2-6 | TRBV9 | ASSFNRGAGANVLT
TRBJ2-7 | TRBV7-8 | ASSLTGWEQY
TRBJ1-4 | TRBV12-3/TRBV12-4 | ASLYSRIEKLF
TRBJ1-1 | TRBV12-3/TRBV12-4 | ASSLDRGAAF
TRBJ1-6 | TRBV7-9 | ASSRGTARNSPLH
TRBJ2-1 | TRBV3-1 | ASSQVFLQGSYNEQF
TRBJ2-7 | TRBV18 | ASSSSFREQY
TRBJ2-7 | TRBV9 | ASSVGQEIYEQY
TRBJ2-1 | TRBV3-1 | ASSQAASGGRNEQF
TRBJ1-2 | TRBV21-1 | ASSKETPGANYGYT
TRBJ2-5 | TRBV6-1 | ASSAEAQETQY
TRBJ2-2 | TRBV28 | ASSSGTSGGGELF
TRBJ2-5 | TRBV11-2 | ASSFPRTSRTQETQY
TRBJ2-1 | TRBV9 | ASELELDWDEQF
TRBJ2-1 | TRBV7-2 | ASSLRGIASNEQF
TRBJ2-3 | TRBV11-1 | ASSPDTGYSTDTQY
TRBJ2-3 | TRBV15 | ATSRSITDTQY